What follows are 17 T cell receptor beta chains derived from one specimen sequenced in a study of preoperative IRX-2 immunotherapy in early breast cancer. Repertoires were generated with immunoSEQ multiplex PCR, while TCRdb's copy carries only in-frame clones and drops some. The table shows about 98,000 clones, with around 86% occurring only once. Stated treatment: preoperative locoregional IRX-2 cytokine immunotherapy. The sample here was tumor tissue, taken after IRX-2 immunotherapy. These receptors came from a human donor with breast cancer.

J is TRBJ2-3 and V is TRBV7-1; 14 nucleotides line up with TRBD2. TRBV7-1 counts as an open reading frame of uncertain function. The CDR3 extends over 16 amino acids. After removal of 3 bases from V and 4 bases from J, the junction contained 3 bases not matched to a gene. The CDR3 loop is CASSSGLAGAPDTQYF. The CDR3 bases are TGTGCCAGCAGCTCGGGACTAGCGGGAGCACCAGATACGCAGTATTTT.

V is TRBV19 and J is TRBJ2-3; possible D gene TRBD1, 5 bases. The CDR3 is made up of 14 amino acids. V was cut by 7 bases and J by 3 bases, with 14 bases left in between. In germline, CDR1 is LNHDA, CDR2 SQIVND (reference sequence). CDR3 region: CASKQVSGTDTQYF. CDR3 bases: TGTGCCAGTAAACAGGTTTCCGGGACAGATACGCAGTATTTT.

The chain combines TRBV25-1 with TRBJ2-2; 10 nucleotides agree with TRBD2. The CDR3 is 16 amino acids. CDR1 MGHDK and CDR2 SYGVNS come from the germline V gene. With 6 bases clipped from V and 2 bases from J, the junction kept 6 bases outside the gene matches. CDR3 protein: CASRGSGRANTGELFF. In DNA, the CDR3 is TGTGCCAGCAGGGGGAGCGGGAGGGCCAACACCGGGGAGCTGTTTTTT. Looking up the rest from reference TRBV25-1 and TRBJ2-2 gives the full variable domain: EADIYQTPRYLVIGTGKKITLECSQTMGHDKMYWYQQDPGMELHLIHYSYGVNSTEKGDLSSESTVSRIRTEHFPLTLESARPSHTSQYLCASRGSGRANTGELFFGEGSRLTVL.

A remark on this clone: At one end the junction does not follow the germline gene, possibly because of a read error. Residues arising from an ambiguous or unread base are written as X. This chain connects TRBV18 to TRBJ1-1, with no clear D. Germline lookup yields CDR1 KGHSH and CDR2 LQKENI. The CDR3 has 14 residues. CDR3 bases: TGTGCCAGCTCAGACCGGACCCTGAACACTGAAGYTTTCTTT. Translation: CASSDRTLNTEXFF.

This rearrangement joins TRBV19 to TRBJ1-5; D might be TRBD1 (6 bases). Per germline, CDR1 LNHDA and CDR2 SQIVND (reference sequence). CDR3 length: 16 amino acids. V lost 3 bases and J lost 4, with 16 bases in between. The CDR3 sequence: CASSMSQGIRNQPQHF. CDR3 in DNA: TGTGCCAGTAGTATGTCCCAGGGGATACGGAATCAGCCCCAGCATTTT.

Concerning this clone itself: A junction end diverges from the germline sequence, so it may reflect a read error. Here the CDR3 DNA reads TGTGCCAGCTCGCCTAAAGCGGGAAGGGCAACAGATATGCAGTATTTT. Its translation is CASSPKAGRATDMQYF. The V and J genes are TRBV18 and TRBJ2-3, with TRBD2 matching over 7 bases. There are 16 residues in the CDR3. Germline V gene sequence: CDR1 KGHSH, CDR2 LQKENI.

The chain links TRBV2 to TRBJ2-2; no clear D gene. Germline V CDR1 and CDR2: SNHLY, FYNNEI. There are 15 residues in the CDR3. The V and J ends lost 4 bases and 0 bases respectively, with 9 bases between them. The DNA of the CDR3 is TGTGCCAGCAGTGTCAGACTCACGAACACCGGGGAGCTGTTTTTT. Translation: CASSVRLTNTGELFF.

The genes are TRBV19 and TRBJ2-4; D is perhaps TRBD2 (5 bases). Germline CDR1 LNHDA, CDR2 SQIVND (reference sequence). The CDR3 is 15 amino acids. The ends were cut back, 2 bases at V and 6 bases at J, with 14 bases in the middle. CDR3 sequence reads: CASSISRGTPNIQYF. The CDR3, as DNA: TGTGCCAGTAGTATAAGTCGGGGAACCCCAAACATTCAGTACTTC.

V is TRBV19 and J is TRBJ1-3, with 7 bases that match TRBD1. V gave up 10 bases and J gave up 1 base; unmatched junction bases: 10. Germline CDR1 reads LNHDA; CDR2 reads SQIVND (reference sequence). The CDR3 runs 15 residues. CDR3 residues: CATAGQNPSGNTIYF. CDR3 DNA: TGTGCCACCGCGGGACAGAACCCTTCTGGAAACACCATATATTTT.

The chain has TRBV10-1 and TRBJ2-7, with TRBD1 identical over 9 bases. Germline V gene lookup returns CDR1 WNHNN and CDR2 SYGVQD (reference sequence). Trimming cost V 7 bases and J 0 bases; bases outside gene matches: 7. The CDR3 is 15 amino acids. Here the CDR3 DNA reads TGCGCCAGCACGGGACAGGGTAGAAGCTCCTACGAGCAGTACTTC. Protein: CASTGQGRSSYEQYF.

This clone was seen only once. The chain uses TRBV10-2 and TRBJ2-5; D is unclear. The V and J ends lost 7 bases and 2 bases respectively, with 14 bases between them. CDR1 WSHSY and CDR2 SAAADI come from the germline V gene. The CDR3 sequence is 14 residues long. The CDR3 spells CASTAIDGQETQYF. The CDR3 nucleotides are TGCGCCAGCACCGCGATAGATGGGCAAGAGACCCAGTACTTC.

This chain links TRBV12-2 with TRBJ2-5; TRBD1 reflects the table's D call only, with no check against the DNA. TRBV12-2 is labeled a pseudogene. The length of the CDR3 is 16 residues. The DNA for the CDR3 is TGTGCCACCAAACGATCCGGGACAGGGGGTTTAGAGACCCAGTACTTC. Translated, it gives CATKRSGTGGLETQYF.

The V call is TRBV28, the J call TRBJ2-2; the D gene is possibly TRBD1 (6 bases). V was clipped by 10 bases and J by 1 base, with 10 bases between them. This CDR3 comprises 13 residues. From germline, CDR1 is MDHEN and CDR2 SYDVKM. This chain's CDR3 is CAIKQGNTGELFF. CDR3 nucleotides: TGTGCCATAAAACAGGGGAACACCGGGGAGCTGTTTTTT.

The chain recombines TRBV7-8 with TRBJ1-4; 11 nucleotides line up with TRBD1. With 4 bases clipped from V and 7 bases from J, the junction kept 2 bases outside the gene matches. There are 14 residues in the CDR3. Germline CDR1 and CDR2: SGHVS and FQNEAQ. In DNA, the CDR3 is TGTGCCAGCAGCTCGGGGACAGGGGGTGAAAAACTGTTTTTT. As protein: CASSSGTGGEKLFF.

This sequence joins TRBV18 and TRBJ1-2; 8 positions agree with TRBD1. The CDR3 length is 13 residues. Germline V gene sequence: CDR1 KGHSH, CDR2 LQKENI. J gave up 8 bases and V 8 bases, and 10 bases lay outside the gene matches. Here the CDR3 DNA reads TGTGCCAGCCGAAGCCAGGGGGCGATAGGCTACACCTTC. Its protein product is CASRSQGAIGYTF.

This chain links TRBV7-7 with TRBJ1-2, with TRBD1 matching over 10 bases. CDR3 length: 16 residues. Germline lookup yields CDR1 SSHAT and CDR2 FNYEAQ (reference sequence). Losses at the gene ends were 5 bases for V and 8 bases for J; bases not matched to a gene: 14. The CDR3 spells CASSPDPRQGAKGYTF. The DNA for the CDR3 is TGTGCCAGCAGCCCCGATCCCAGACAGGGGGCGAAAGGCTACACCTTC.

CDR3 region: CASSESTTGQGQYGYTF. In DNA, the CDR3 is TGTGCCAGCAGCGAGAGCACTACGGGACAGGGACAGTATGGCTACACCTTC. V and J are TRBV9 and TRBJ1-2; TRBD1 matches at 9 bases. The CDR3 runs to 17 residues. J was trimmed by 5 bases and V by 3 bases; bases with no gene match: 14. Germline lookup yields CDR1 SGDLS and CDR2 YYNGEE. The complete variable domain, with remaining parts taken from reference TRBV9 and TRBJ1-2, reads DSGVTQTPKHLITATGQRVTLRCSPRSGDLSVYWYQQSLDQGLQFLIQYYNGEERAKGNILERFSAQQFPDLHSELNLSSLELGDSALYFCASSESTTGQGQYGYTFGSGTRLTVV.